The 13 T cell receptor beta chains below were found in one sample sequenced in a study of regulatory T cells in long-lasting Graves disease. Sample time point: newly diagnosed GD, antithyroid drugs for less than 3 months. The authors made the TCR library using RNA they extracted from PBMCs. Construction of TCR beta libraries relied on iRepertoire HTBI primers and on Arm-PCR targeting CDR3 regions. One entry per CDR3 protein results from TCRdb running MiXCR on the multiplex PCR reads. The sample lists around 480,000 distinct CDR3 sequences, under 20% occurring once. These data were likewise used in another study, on T cells in Graves' hyperthyroidism and ophthalmopathy.

The specimen comprised peripheral blood mononuclear cells (PBMCs), sampled at new diagnosis, from a patient treated with antithyroid drugs. Receptor source: a man aged 35 to 55 with Graves disease.

The genes are TRBV7-2 and TRBJ2-5; TRBD1 might be the D (7 bases). This CDR3 contains 18 residues. Between the trimmed V and J ends, which lost 1 base and 4 bases, there was a span of 22 bases. Germline loops: CDR1 SGHTA, CDR2 FQGNSA. The CDR3, as DNA: TGTGCCAGCAGCTTAGTAGCCGCCAGGGGGAGGATAACAGAGACCCAGTACTTC. It encodes CASSLVAARGRITETQYF.

This clonotype was counted only a few times. The rearrangement joins TRBV19 to TRBJ2-2; 12 bases are shared with TRBD2. The V segment lost 3 bases and the J segment 4 bases; nucleotides outside the gene matches: 3. Germline V gene sequence: CDR1 LNHDA, CDR2 SQIVND (reference sequence). CDR3 length equals 16 residues. The CDR3 sequence: CASSIRLAGATGELFF. The CDR3 nucleotides read TGTGCCAGTAGTATCCGACTAGCGGGAGCCACCGGGGAGCTGTTTTTT.

This chain uses TRBV5-5 with TRBJ1-5; 10 bases map to TRBD1. Germline V gives CDR1 SGHKS, CDR2 YYEKEE (reference sequence). Unmatched junction bases numbered 11, after V lost 4 bases and J lost 4 bases. The CDR3 has 17 residues. The CDR3 is CASSTITRTGGNQPQHF. In nucleotides, the CDR3 is TGTGCCAGCAGCACTATTACTCGGACAGGGGGAAATCAGCCCCAGCATTTT.

Note on this clonotype: This sequence may be a read error, since a much larger clone differs from it by one base. The chain recombines TRBV10-3 with TRBJ2-1; 10 bases match TRBD2. Germline trimming cut 5 bases from V and 10 bases from J; bases unmatched to any gene: 17. CDR1 is ENHRY, CDR2 SYGVKD, per germline. The CDR3 has 17 residues. CDR3 DNA: TGTGCCATCAGTCTCACCCCTGGGACTAGCGAAAACTACGAGCAGTTCTTC. Translated, it gives CAISLTPGTSENYEQFF.

Turning to this clonotype: This likely traces to a read error, being one base from a far larger clone. V gene TRBV6-1 combines with J gene TRBJ2-7, with unresolved D. CDR1 and CDR2 (germline): MNHNS, SASEGT. Deletions cut 6 bases from V and 4 bases from J, with 10 bases between. The CDR3 totals 12 residues. The CDR3 region is CASSQERYEQYF. In DNA form, the CDR3 reads TGTGCCAGCAGCCAAGAGCGTTACGAGCAGTACTTC.

The sample holds many counts of this clonotype. V is TRBV11-2 and J is TRBJ2-1; 10 bases match TRBD2. This CDR3 contains 16 residues. CDR1 and CDR2 (germline): SGHAT, FQNNGV. V lost 3 bases and J lost 6; bases outside the gene matches: 8. In DNA form, the CDR3 reads TGTGCCAGCAGCTTCCTCACTAGCGGGAACTTCAATGAGCAGTTCTTC. Translating it yields CASSFLTSGNFNEQFF.

The genes are TRBV12-3 or TRBV12-4 and TRBJ2-4, with 10 nucleotides matching TRBD2. CDR3 length: 15 amino acids. J was trimmed by 4 bases and V by 5 bases; bases with no gene match: 5. CDR3 DNA: TGTGCCAGCAGTCCATCTAGCGGGGGAAAAAACATTCAGTACTTC. It codes for CASSPSSGGKNIQYF.

This clonotype was detected a few times. The chain carries TRBV4-2 and TRBJ2-1; TRBD2 aligns across 9 bases. The CDR3 loop spans 16 amino acids. With 0 bases clipped from V and 7 bases from J, the junction kept 7 bases outside the gene matches. Per the germline V gene, CDR1 is LGHNA and CDR2 is YNFKEQ. The DNA of the CDR3 is TGTGCCAGCAGCCAAGAGAAAGCGGGAGGTGGTAATGAGCAGTTCTTC. Amino acid sequence: CASSQEKAGGGNEQFF.

This clonotype was found many times. The rearrangement links TRBV5-1 to TRBJ2-2; 7 nucleotides match TRBD2. CDR1 is SGHRS, CDR2 YFSETQ, per germline. The CDR3 totals 16 residues. With V trimmed by 0 bases and J by 4 bases, 6 bases remained unmatched. As DNA, the CDR3 is TGCGCCAGCAGCTTGGCCGCCGGGGGGACCACCGGGGAGCTGTTTTTT. This sequence encodes CASSLAAGGTTGELFF.

Details on this clonotype: A much larger clone lies a single base off, so this may be a read error. The DNA for the CDR3 is TGTGCCTGCAGCTACTACCGGGACAGGGGTGCAGATACGCAGTATTTT. Residues: CACSYYRDRGADTQYF. The V gene is TRBV6-2 or TRBV6-3, the J gene TRBJ2-3, with 10 bases identical to TRBD1. The CDR3 is 16 amino acids. Looked up from germline, CDR1 is MNHEY and CDR2 is SVGEGT.

The chain is built from TRBV19 and TRBJ2-1; D possibly matches TRBD1 or TRBD2 (5 bases each). V lost 1 base and J 9 bases, leaving 19 bases between the germline ends. The length of the CDR3 is 16 residues. The germline V gene encodes CDR1 LNHDA and CDR2 SQIVND (reference sequence). The CDR3 reads CASSIGGTADGSEQFF. In nucleotides, the CDR3 is TGTGCCAGTAGTATAGGAGGGACGGCAGACGGAAGTGAGCAGTTCTTC.

In this sample, this clonotype turned up a few times. The chain uses TRBV5-4 and TRBJ2-1, with TRBD2 matching 7 bases. Germline V gene sequence: CDR1 SGHNT, CDR2 YYREEE (reference sequence). The CDR3 extends over 16 amino acids. With V trimmed by 4 bases and J by 7 bases, 14 bases remained unmatched. The DNA for the CDR3 is TGTGCCAGCAGCGGCTCTGGCGGGAGTTATGATAATGAGCAGTTCTTC. Protein: CASSGSGGSYDNEQFF.

This clonotype was detected ten times or more. The chain links TRBV20-1 to TRBJ2-1, with TRBD2 as a possible D gene (5 bases). Per the germline V gene, CDR1 is DFQATT and CDR2 is SNEGSKA (reference sequence). Trimming removed 3 bases from V and 6 bases from J, with 12 bases in between. The CDR3 totals 13 residues. The CDR3 DNA sequence: TGCAGTGCTAGTTGGAGGAATACCAATGAGCAGTTCTTC. Its translation is CSASWRNTNEQFF.